This TCR beta chain was identified during a study of blood T cell repertoires in COVID-19. This CDR3 is 16 amino acids long. Trimming cost V 6 bases and J 4 bases; bases outside gene matches: 14. Germline V CDR1 and CDR2: SQVTM, ANQGSEA. Authors' analysis steps: Amplification of reference gene primers was used by the study to estimate nucleated cell counts. Sequencing was performed with immunoSEQ multiplex PCR; in TCRdb, only in-frame clones are kept and a portion is missing. V, J and clone size derive from that table, while D and trimming were established from the DNA sequence. Among just over 250,000 clones listed, more than 75% were seen once.

The rearrangement links TRBV29-1 to TRBJ1-2, with 10 bases that match TRBD1. The sequence came from a woman between 45 and 65 years old with acute or convalescent COVID-19. The sequenced material came from peripheral blood. The CDR3 reads CSVIHGTGVSSYGYTF. CDR3 sequence (DNA): TGCAGCGTGATTCACGGGACAGGGGTGTCTAGCTATGGCTACACCTTC.